One sample yielded the 9 T cell receptor beta chains listed below, sequenced in a study of identical twins. TCRdb re-called the 5' RACE reads through MiXCR, storing one row per CDR3 protein. The top ten clones hold 10% to 15% of a sample with under 900,000 distinct CDR3 sequences, 15% to 20% of them seen once. This sample also belongs to another study, concerning T cells expressing NK-cell markers.

The sequencing input was PBMCs. The receptor source for this set is a woman aged 18 to 35 in good health.

This chain joins TRBV20-1 and TRBJ2-1, with D perhaps TRBD2 (5 bases). CDR3 length: 14 amino acids. Germline V gives CDR1 DFQATT, CDR2 SNEGSKA (reference sequence). V gave up 5 bases and J gave up 4 bases, with 15 bases separating them. The DNA for the CDR3 is TGCAGTGCTCTGATACCTTCGGGGTACAATGAGCAGTTCTTC. The encoded protein is CSALIPSGYNEQFF.

This clonotype came up many times. The chain recombines TRBV12-3 or TRBV12-4 with TRBJ2-3; 13 bases align to TRBD2. After removal of 6 bases from V and 2 bases from J, the junction contained 8 bases not matched to a gene. The CDR3 loop spans 17 amino acids. The DNA for the CDR3 is TGTGCCAGCAGCCCCGGGACTAGCGGGGTCCCCACAGATACGCAGTATTTT. It yields the protein CASSPGTSGVPTDTQYF.

The genes are TRBV29-1 and TRBJ1-3; TRBD1 might be the D (5 bases). V gave up 6 bases and J gave up 4 bases, with 10 bases separating them. CDR1 is SQVTM, CDR2 ANQGSEA, per germline. The CDR3 is 12 residues long. CDR3 amino acids: CSVWRDGNTIYF. CDR3 DNA sequence: TGCAGCGTGTGGAGGGACGGAAACACCATATATTTT.

The chain combines TRBV7-2 with TRBJ1-6; D call uncertain. Germline V gene data show CDR1 as SGHTA and CDR2 as FQGNSA. The CDR3 runs 15 residues. The V end lost 0 bases, the J end lost 5 bases, and 8 bases lay between the germline ends. The CDR3 reads CASSLAAQDNSPLHF. The CDR3 DNA reads as TGTGCCAGCAGCTTAGCGGCGCAGGATAATTCACCCCTCCACTTT.

The J gene is TRBJ1-3, the V gene TRBV15, with a tentative D call TRBD1 (5 bases). Between the trimmed V and J ends, which lost 3 bases and 0 bases, there was a span of 27 bases. There are 21 residues in the CDR3. Germline V CDR1 and CDR2: LNHNV, YYDKDF (reference sequence). The CDR3 here is CATSSLPPGTAYSYSGNTIYF. Written as DNA, the CDR3 is TGTGCCACCAGCAGCCTCCCTCCCGGGACGGCCTACAGTTACTCTGGAAACACCATATATTTT.

This clonotype has a handful of counts. This chain links TRBV6-1 with TRBJ1-3, with D unclear. Germline lookup yields CDR1 MNHNS and CDR2 SASEGT. This CDR3 comprises 14 residues. V was shortened by 2 bases and J by 2 bases, with 7 bases between the two germline ends. The CDR3 DNA is TGTGCCAGCAGTGAAAAAGGTACTGGAAACACCATATATTTT. Its translation: CASSEKGTGNTIYF.

This clonotype has a handful of counts. The chain is built from TRBV25-1 and TRBJ2-7, with D hard to call. The CDR3 is 12 residues long. Germline V gene sequence: CDR1 MGHDK, CDR2 SYGVNS. Trimming removed 3 bases from V and 4 bases from J, with 7 bases in between. The CDR3 loop is CASSDNEYEQYF. Written as DNA, the CDR3 is TGTGCCAGCAGTGACAACGAATACGAGCAGTACTTC.

The J gene is TRBJ2-2, the V gene TRBV18, with D unclear. Germline V CDR1 and CDR2: KGHSH, LQKENI. The CDR3 contains 15 residues. V lost 3 bases and J 1 base, leaving 9 bases between the germline ends. The DNA for the CDR3 is TGTGCCAGCTCACCGCGGCAGATGAACACCGGGGAGCTGTTTTTT. It translates to CASSPRQMNTGELFF.

The chain has TRBV11-2 and TRBJ2-7, with 9 bases lining up with TRBD2. The CDR3 is 17 amino acids. Germline V gene lookup returns CDR1 SGHAT and CDR2 FQNNGV. V was clipped by 10 bases and J by 5 bases; unmatched bases: 21. The CDR3 here is CATFTSLAGRGVNEQYF. The CDR3 nucleotides are TGTGCCACTTTCACCAGCCTAGCGGGGAGGGGTGTGAACGAGCAGTACTTC.